A selection of T cell receptor beta chains follows, all from one sample in a study of T cell repertoires in cytomegalovirus infection. TCRdb re-derived calls from the reads in MiXCR, one entry per CDR3 protein. The repertoire holds hundreds of thousands of distinct CDR3 sequences, with more than 25% as singletons. The antigens of these receptors remain unknown. Material: cultured CD8+ T cells from PBMCs, obtained from culture after CMV antigen stimulation. Source of these receptors: a human donor in good health (CMV status not recorded). Some clones in this sample may be carry-over from other donors' samples. Both conserved end residues are part of each CDR3. A D gene is named only where the DNA matches it firmly. Size values are once, few and many counts, or a class for expanded clones, and some rows have none.

d_gene: -; v_gene: TRBV6-1; len: 17; j_gene: TRBJ2-2; abundance: -; CDR3aa: CARSEFHGGSGTGELFF; CDR3nt: TGTGCCAGGAGTGAATTTCACGGGGGCAGCGGCACCGGGGAGCTGTTTTTT
d_gene: -; v_gene: TRBV2; len: 13; j_gene: TRBJ1-2; abundance: -; CDR3aa: CASSEKSAYGYTF; CDR3nt: TGTGCCAGCAGTGAGAAGTCAGCCTATGGCTACACCTTC
d_gene: -; v_gene: TRBV7-6; len: 15; j_gene: TRBJ2-3; abundance: -; CDR3aa: CANSLINRGADTQYF; CDR3nt: TGTGCCAACAGCTTAATAAACCGGGGCGCAGATACGCAGTATTTT
d_gene: -; v_gene: TRBV28; len: 14; j_gene: TRBJ2-2; abundance: few; CDR3aa: CASGHTANTGELFF; CDR3nt: TGTGCCAGCGGACATACCGCGAACACCGGGGAGCTGTTTTTT
d_gene: -; v_gene: TRBV29-1; len: 13; j_gene: TRBJ2-7; abundance: -; CDR3aa: CSVIDGVSYEQYF; CDR3nt: TGCAGCGTTATAGACGGAGTATCCTACGAGCAGTACTTC
d_gene: TRBD1; v_gene: TRBV20-1; len: 12; j_gene: TRBJ2-4; abundance: once; CDR3aa: CSARGSRGIQYF; CDR3nt: TGCAGTGCTAGGGGTTCCAGGGGGATTCAGTACTTC
d_gene: -; v_gene: TRBV6-6; len: 14; j_gene: TRBJ1-5; abundance: few; CDR3aa: CASSYGSSGQPQHF; CDR3nt: TGTGCCAGCAGTTACGGGTCCAGCGGACAGCCCCAGCATTTT
d_gene: -; v_gene: TRBV12-3/TRBV12-4; len: 15; j_gene: TRBJ1-2; abundance: many; CDR3aa: CASLDSPLGAYGYTF; CDR3nt: TGTGCCAGCCTGGACAGTCCCCTGGGGGCCTATGGCTACACCTTC
d_gene: -; v_gene: TRBV10-2; len: 13; j_gene: TRBJ1-2; abundance: few; CDR3aa: CASSRDFEGGYTF; CDR3nt: TGCGCCAGCAGCCGGGACTTCGAGGGGGGCTACACCTTC
d_gene: -; v_gene: TRBV10-2; len: 15; j_gene: TRBJ2-1; abundance: -; CDR3aa: CASSAGHQLVNEQFF; CDR3nt: TGCGCCAGCAGTGCAGGACATCAATTGGTAAATGAGCAGTTCTTC
d_gene: -; v_gene: TRBV27; len: 17; j_gene: TRBJ1-6; abundance: few; CDR3aa: CASSFQGPVALNSPLHF; CDR3nt: TGTGCCAGCAGTTTTCAGGGCCCCGTCGCACTAAATTCACCCCTCCACTTT
d_gene: -; v_gene: TRBV27; len: 14; j_gene: TRBJ2-1; abundance: -; CDR3aa: CASSLNRLYNEQFF; CDR3nt: TGTGCCAGCAGTCTCAATCGGTTATACAATGAGCAGTTCTTC
d_gene: -; v_gene: TRBV25-1; len: 15; j_gene: TRBJ2-5; abundance: -; CDR3aa: CASSGVQGIGETQYF; CDR3nt: TGTGCCAGCAGTGGAGTACAGGGAATAGGAGAGACCCAGTACTTC
d_gene: -; v_gene: TRBV2; len: 12; j_gene: TRBJ2-3; abundance: -; CDR3aa: CASSERTDTQYF; CDR3nt: TGTGCCAGCAGCGAAAGGACAGATACGCAGTATTTT
d_gene: -; v_gene: TRBV19; len: 15; j_gene: TRBJ2-3; abundance: -; CDR3aa: CASSIGTASTDTQYF; CDR3nt: TGTGCCAGTAGTATAGGGACGGCTAGCACAGATACGCAGTATTTT
d_gene: -; v_gene: TRBV4-3; len: 16; j_gene: TRBJ1-5; abundance: few; CDR3aa: CASSQDLGDRNQPQHF; CDR3nt: TGCGCCAGCAGCCAAGATCTGGGAGATAGGAATCAGCCCCAGCATTTT
d_gene: TRBD1; v_gene: TRBV27; len: 12; j_gene: TRBJ2-1; abundance: -; CDR3aa: CAIGTGGDEQFF; CDR3nt: TGTGCCATTGGGACAGGGGGCGATGAGCAGTTCTTC
d_gene: TRBD2; v_gene: TRBV7-3; len: 16; j_gene: TRBJ2-3; abundance: -; CDR3aa: CASSLTSHPSTDTQYF; CDR3nt: TGTGCCAGCAGCCTGACTAGCCACCCAAGCACAGATACGCAGTATTTT
d_gene: TRBD2; v_gene: TRBV7-9; len: 17; j_gene: TRBJ2-5; abundance: many; CDR3aa: CASSTTSGGVLQETQYF; CDR3nt: TGTGCCAGCAGCACGACTAGCGGGGGAGTACTCCAAGAGACCCAGTACTTC
d_gene: -; v_gene: TRBV7-3; len: 12; j_gene: TRBJ1-2; abundance: -; CDR3aa: CASSSSVYGYTF; CDR3nt: TGTGCCAGCAGTAGTAGTGTCTATGGCTACACCTTC
d_gene: TRBD1; v_gene: TRBV6-4; len: 14; j_gene: TRBJ2-3; abundance: -; CDR3aa: CASSDRGRADTQYF; CDR3nt: TGTGCCAGCAGCGACAGGGGGAGGGCAGATACGCAGTATTTT
d_gene: -; v_gene: TRBV5-8; len: 14; j_gene: TRBJ2-1; abundance: few; CDR3aa: CASSQPNRVNEQFF; CDR3nt: TGTGCCAGCAGCCAACCAAACAGGGTTAATGAGCAGTTCTTC
d_gene: -; v_gene: TRBV7-9; len: 13; j_gene: TRBJ2-2; abundance: -; CDR3aa: CASRNPHTGELFF; CDR3nt: TGTGCAAGCAGGAACCCGCACACCGGGGAGCTGTTTTTT
d_gene: -; v_gene: TRBV7-9; len: 15; j_gene: TRBJ2-1; abundance: -; CDR3aa: CASSSHRDPRGEQFF; CDR3nt: TGTGCCAGCAGCTCCCACCGGGACCCACGAGGTGAGCAGTTCTTC